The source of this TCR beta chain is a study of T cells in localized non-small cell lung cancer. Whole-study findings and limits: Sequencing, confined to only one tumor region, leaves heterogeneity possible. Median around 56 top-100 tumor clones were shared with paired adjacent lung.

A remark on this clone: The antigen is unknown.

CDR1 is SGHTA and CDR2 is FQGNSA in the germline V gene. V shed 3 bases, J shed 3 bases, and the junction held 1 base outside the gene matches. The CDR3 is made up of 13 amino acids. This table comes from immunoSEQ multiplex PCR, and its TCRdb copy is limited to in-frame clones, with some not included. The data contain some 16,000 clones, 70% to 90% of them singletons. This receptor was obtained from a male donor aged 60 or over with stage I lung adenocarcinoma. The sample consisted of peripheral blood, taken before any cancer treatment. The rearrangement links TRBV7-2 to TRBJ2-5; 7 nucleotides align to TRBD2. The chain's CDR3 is CASSFAGEETQYF. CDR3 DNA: TGTGCCAGCAGCTTTGCGGGGGAAGAGACCCAGTACTTC.